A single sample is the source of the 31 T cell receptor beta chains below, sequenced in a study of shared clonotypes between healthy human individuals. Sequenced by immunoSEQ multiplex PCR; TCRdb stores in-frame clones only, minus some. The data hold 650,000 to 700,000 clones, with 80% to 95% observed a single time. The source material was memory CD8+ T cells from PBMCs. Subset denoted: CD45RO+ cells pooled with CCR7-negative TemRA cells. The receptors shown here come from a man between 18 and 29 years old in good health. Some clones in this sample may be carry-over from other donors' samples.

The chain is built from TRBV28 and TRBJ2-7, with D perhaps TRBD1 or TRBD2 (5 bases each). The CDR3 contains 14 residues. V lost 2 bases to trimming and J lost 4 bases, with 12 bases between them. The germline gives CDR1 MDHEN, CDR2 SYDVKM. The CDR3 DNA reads TGTGCCAGCAGTTTACCCCAGGGACGGTACGAGCAGTACTTC. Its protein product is CASSLPQGRYEQYF.

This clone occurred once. CDR3 sequence reads: CASRSGGNTEAFF. Written as DNA, the CDR3 is TGTGCCAGCAGATCAGGAGGGAACACTGAAGCTTTCTTT. The V and J genes are TRBV6-6 and TRBJ1-1, with unresolved D. V was shortened by 6 bases and J by 1 base, with 9 bases between the two germline ends. The CDR3 spans 13 residues. CDR1 MNHNY and CDR2 SVGAGI come from the germline V gene (reference sequence).

In nucleotides, the CDR3 is TGTGCCAGCCTCAGCATGGCAGGGGGAAGGTATGGCTACACCTTC. This sequence encodes CASLSMAGGRYGYTF. The rearrangement links TRBV6-6 to TRBJ1-2, with 7 bases matching TRBD1. Germline V lookup: CDR1 MNHNY, CDR2 SVGAGI (reference sequence). Germline trimming cut 8 bases from V and 5 bases from J; bases unmatched to any gene: 14. The CDR3 is 15 amino acids.

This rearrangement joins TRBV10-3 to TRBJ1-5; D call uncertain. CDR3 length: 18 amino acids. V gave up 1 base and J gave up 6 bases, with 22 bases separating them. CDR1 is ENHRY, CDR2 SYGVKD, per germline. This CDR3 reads CAISEFPGLKTGSQPQHF. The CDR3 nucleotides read TGTGCCATCAGTGAGTTTCCAGGTTTAAAGACGGGGAGTCAGCCCCAGCATTTT.

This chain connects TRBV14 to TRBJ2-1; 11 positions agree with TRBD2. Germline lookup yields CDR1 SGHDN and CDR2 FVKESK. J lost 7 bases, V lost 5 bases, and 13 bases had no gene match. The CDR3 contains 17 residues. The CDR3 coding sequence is TGTGCCAGCAGCACACGGGTAGCGGGAGGGCCTTTTAATGAGCAGTTCTTC. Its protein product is CASSTRVAGGPFNEQFF.

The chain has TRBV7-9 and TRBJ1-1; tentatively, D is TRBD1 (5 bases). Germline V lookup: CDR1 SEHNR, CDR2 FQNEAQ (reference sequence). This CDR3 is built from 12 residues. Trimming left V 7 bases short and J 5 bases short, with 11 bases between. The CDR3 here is CASTPGFTEAFF. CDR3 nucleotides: TGTGCCAGCACCCCAGGGTTTACTGAAGCTTTCTTT.

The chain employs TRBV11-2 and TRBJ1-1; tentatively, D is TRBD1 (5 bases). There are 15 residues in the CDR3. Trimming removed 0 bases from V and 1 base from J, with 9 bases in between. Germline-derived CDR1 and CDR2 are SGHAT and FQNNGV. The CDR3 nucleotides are TGTGCCAGCAGCTTAGATTGGCAGGGGAACACTGAAGCTTTCTTT. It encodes CASSLDWQGNTEAFF.

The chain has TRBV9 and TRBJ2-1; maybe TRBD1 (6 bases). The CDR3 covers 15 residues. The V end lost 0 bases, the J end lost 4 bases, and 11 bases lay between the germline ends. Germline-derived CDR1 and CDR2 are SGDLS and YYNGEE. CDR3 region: CASSVEGTRYNEQFF. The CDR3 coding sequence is TGTGCCAGCAGCGTAGAGGGGACACGATACAATGAGCAGTTCTTC. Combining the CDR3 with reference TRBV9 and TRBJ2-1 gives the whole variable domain DSGVTQTPKHLITATGQRVTLRCSPRSGDLSVYWYQQSLDQGLQFLIQYYNGEERAKGNILERFSAQQFPDLHSELNLSSLELGDSALYFCASSVEGTRYNEQFFGPGTRLTVL.

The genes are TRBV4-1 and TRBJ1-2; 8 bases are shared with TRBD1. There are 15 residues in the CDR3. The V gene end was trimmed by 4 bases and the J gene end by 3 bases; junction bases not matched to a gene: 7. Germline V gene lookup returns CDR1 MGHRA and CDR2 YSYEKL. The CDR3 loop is CASSPGQGTYYGYTF. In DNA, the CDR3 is TGCGCCAGCAGCCCCGGACAGGGAACTTACTATGGCTACACCTTC.

CDR3 sequence (DNA): TGTGCCAGCGGCTTAGCGGGGTACAATGAGCAGTTCTTC. It specifies CASGLAGYNEQFF. The rearrangement links TRBV27 to TRBJ2-1; 8 nucleotides align to TRBD2. The trim removed 8 bases at V and 4 bases at J, leaving 4 bases unmatched. This CDR3 spans 13 amino acids. CDR1 is MNHEY, CDR2 SMNVEV, per germline (reference sequence).

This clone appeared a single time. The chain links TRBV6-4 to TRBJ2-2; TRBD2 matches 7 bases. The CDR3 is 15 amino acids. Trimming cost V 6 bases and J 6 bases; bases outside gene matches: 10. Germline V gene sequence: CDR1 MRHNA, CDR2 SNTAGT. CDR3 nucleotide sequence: TGTGCCAGCAGCAACGCGGGGGAAGAGTCCGGGGAGCTGTTTTTT. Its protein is CASSNAGEESGELFF.

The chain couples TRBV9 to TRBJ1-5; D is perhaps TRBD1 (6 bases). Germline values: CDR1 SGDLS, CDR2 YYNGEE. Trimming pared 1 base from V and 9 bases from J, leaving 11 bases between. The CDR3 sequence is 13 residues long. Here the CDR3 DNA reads TGTGCCAGCAGCGTACAGGGGACGGGGCCCCAGCATTTT. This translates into CASSVQGTGPQHF.

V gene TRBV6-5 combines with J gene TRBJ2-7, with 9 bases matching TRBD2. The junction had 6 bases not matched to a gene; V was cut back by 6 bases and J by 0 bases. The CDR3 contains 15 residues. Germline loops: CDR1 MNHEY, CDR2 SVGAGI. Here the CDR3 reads CASSELAGSSYEQYF. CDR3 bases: TGTGCCAGCAGCGAACTAGCGGGTTCCTCCTACGAGCAGTACTTC.

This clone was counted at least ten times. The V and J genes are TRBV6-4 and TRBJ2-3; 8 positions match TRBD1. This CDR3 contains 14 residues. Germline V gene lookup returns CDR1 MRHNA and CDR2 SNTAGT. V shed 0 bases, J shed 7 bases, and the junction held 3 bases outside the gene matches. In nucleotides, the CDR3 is TGTGCCAGCAGTGACTCCCAGGGGGCGAATACGCAGTATTTT. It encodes CASSDSQGANTQYF.

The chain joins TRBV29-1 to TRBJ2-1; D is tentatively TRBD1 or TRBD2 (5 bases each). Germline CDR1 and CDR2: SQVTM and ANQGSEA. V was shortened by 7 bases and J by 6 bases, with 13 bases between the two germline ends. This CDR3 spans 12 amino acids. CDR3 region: CSAYGTINEQFF. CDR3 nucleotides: TGCAGCGCCTATGGGACCATCAATGAGCAGTTCTTC.

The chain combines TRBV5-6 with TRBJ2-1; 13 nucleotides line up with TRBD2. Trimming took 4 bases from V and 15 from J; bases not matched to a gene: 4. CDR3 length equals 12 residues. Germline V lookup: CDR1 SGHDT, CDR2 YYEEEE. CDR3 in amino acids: CASSPLAGGRFF. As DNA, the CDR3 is TGTGCCAGCAGCCCACTAGCGGGAGGGCGGTTCTTC.

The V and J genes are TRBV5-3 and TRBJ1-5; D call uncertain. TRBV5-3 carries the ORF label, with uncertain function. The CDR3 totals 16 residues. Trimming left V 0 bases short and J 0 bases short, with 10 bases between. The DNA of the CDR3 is TGTGCCAGAAGCTTGGGCAGCCGTTATAGCAATCAGCCCCAGCATTTT. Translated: CARSLGSRYSNQPQHF.

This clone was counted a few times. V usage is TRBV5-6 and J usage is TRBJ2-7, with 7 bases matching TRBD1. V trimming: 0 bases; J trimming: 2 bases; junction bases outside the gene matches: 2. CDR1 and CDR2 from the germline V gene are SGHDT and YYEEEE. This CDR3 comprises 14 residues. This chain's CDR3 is CASSLAGTAYEQYF. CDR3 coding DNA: TGTGCCAGCAGCTTGGCCGGGACAGCCTACGAGCAGTACTTC.

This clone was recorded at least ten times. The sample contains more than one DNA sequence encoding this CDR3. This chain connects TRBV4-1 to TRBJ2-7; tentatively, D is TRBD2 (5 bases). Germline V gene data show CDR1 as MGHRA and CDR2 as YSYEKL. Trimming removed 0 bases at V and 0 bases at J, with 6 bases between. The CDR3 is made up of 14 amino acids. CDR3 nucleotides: TGCGCCAGCAGCCAAGAAGCGGACTCCTACGAGCAGTACTTC. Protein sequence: CASSQEADSYEQYF.

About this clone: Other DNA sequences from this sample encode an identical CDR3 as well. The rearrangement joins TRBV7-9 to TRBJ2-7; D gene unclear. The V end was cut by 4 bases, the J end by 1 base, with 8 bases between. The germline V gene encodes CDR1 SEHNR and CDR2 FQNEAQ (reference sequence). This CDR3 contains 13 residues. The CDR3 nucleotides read TGTGCCAGCAGCTCCCCTGGTTCCTACGAGCAGTACTTC. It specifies CASSSPGSYEQYF. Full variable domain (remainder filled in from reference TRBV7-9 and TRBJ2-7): DTGVSQNPRHKITKRGQNVTFRCDPISEHNRLYWYRQTLGQGPEFLTYFQNEAQLEKSRLLSDRFSAERPKGSFSTLEIQRTEQGDSAMYLCASSSPGSYEQYFGPGTRLTVT.

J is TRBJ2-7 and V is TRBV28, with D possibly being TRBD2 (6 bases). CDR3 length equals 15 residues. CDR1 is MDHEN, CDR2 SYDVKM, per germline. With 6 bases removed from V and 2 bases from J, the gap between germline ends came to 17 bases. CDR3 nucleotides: TGTGCCAGCAGACTTAGCGGAGGACGTACCTACGAGCAGTACTTC. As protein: CASRLSGGRTYEQYF.

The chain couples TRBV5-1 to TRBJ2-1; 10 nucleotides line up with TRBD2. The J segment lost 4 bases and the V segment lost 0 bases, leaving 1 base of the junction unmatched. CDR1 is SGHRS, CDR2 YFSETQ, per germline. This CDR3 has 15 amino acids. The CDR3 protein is CASSLEAGGYNEQFF. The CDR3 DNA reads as TGCGCCAGCAGCTTGGAAGCGGGAGGGTACAATGAGCAGTTCTTC.

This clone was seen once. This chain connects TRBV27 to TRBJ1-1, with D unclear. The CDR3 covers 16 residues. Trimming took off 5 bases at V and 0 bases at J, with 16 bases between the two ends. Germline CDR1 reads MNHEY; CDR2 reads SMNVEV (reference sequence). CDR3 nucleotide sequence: TGTGCCAGCAGTAGAACCTGGAGCAACATGAACACTGAAGCTTTCTTT. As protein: CASSRTWSNMNTEAFF.

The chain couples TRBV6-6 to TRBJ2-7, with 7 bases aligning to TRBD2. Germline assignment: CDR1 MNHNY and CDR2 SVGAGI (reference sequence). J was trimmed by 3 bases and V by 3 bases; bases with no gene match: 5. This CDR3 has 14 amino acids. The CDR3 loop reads CASSYLAEVYEQYF. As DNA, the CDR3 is TGTGCCAGCAGTTATCTAGCGGAGGTCTACGAGCAGTACTTC.

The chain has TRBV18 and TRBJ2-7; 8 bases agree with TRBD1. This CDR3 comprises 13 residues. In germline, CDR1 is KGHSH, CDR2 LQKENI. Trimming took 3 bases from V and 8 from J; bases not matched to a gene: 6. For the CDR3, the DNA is TGTGCCAGCTCACCCGGACAGGGAAGTAAGCAGTACTTC. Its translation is CASSPGQGSKQYF.

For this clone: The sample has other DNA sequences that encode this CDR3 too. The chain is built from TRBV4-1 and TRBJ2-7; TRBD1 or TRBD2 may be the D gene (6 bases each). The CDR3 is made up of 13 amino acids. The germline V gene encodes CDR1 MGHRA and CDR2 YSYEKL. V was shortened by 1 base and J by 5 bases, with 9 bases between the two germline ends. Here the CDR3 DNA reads TGCGCCAGCAGCCAAGTCGGGGGCAACGAGCAGTACTTC. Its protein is CASSQVGGNEQYF.

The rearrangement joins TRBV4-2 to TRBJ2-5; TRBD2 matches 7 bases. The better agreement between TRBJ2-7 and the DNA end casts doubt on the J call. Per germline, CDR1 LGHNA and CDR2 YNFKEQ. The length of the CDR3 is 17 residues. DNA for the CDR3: TGTGCCAGCAGCCAGCTCGGGACTAACCTTGGCCTCTACGAGCAGTACTTC. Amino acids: CASSQLGTNLGLYEQYF.

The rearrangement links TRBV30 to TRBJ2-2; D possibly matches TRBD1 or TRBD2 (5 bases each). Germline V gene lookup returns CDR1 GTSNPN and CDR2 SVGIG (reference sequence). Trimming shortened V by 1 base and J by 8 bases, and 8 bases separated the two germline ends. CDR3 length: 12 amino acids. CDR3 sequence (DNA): TGTGCCTGGAGTGGGAGGACAGGGGAGCTGTTTTTT. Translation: CAWSGRTGELFF.

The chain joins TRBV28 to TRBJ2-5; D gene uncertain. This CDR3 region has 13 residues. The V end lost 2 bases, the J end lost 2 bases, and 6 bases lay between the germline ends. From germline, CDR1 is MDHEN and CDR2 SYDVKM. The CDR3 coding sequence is TGTGCCAGCAGTTTAATAGAACAAGAGACCCAGTACTTC. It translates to CASSLIEQETQYF.

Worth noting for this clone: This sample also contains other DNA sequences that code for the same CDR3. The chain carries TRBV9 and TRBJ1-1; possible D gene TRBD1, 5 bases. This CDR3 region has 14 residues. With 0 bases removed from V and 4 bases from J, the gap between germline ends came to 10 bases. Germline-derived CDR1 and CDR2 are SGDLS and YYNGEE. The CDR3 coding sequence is TGTGCCAGCAGCGTAGGGGGCCGGGGCACTGAAGCTTTCTTT. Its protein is CASSVGGRGTEAFF.

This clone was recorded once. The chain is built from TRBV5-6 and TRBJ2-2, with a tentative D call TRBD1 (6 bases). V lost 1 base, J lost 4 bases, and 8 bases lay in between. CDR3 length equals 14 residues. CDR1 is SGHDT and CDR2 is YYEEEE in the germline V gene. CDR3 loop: CASSLWGPTGELFF. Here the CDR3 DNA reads TGTGCCAGCAGCTTGTGGGGGCCCACCGGGGAGCTGTTTTTT.